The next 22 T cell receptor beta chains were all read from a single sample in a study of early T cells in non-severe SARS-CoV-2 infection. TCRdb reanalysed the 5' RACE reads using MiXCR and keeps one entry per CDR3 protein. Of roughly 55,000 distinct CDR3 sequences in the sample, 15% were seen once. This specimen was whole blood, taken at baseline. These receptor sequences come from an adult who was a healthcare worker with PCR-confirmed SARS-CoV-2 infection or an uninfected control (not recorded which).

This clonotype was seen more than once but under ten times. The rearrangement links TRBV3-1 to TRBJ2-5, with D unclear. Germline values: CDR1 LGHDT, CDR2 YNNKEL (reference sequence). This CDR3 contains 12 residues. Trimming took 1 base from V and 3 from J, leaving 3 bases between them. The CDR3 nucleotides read TGTGCCAGCAGCCAAGTCAAAGAGACCCAGTACTTC. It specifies CASSQVKETQYF.

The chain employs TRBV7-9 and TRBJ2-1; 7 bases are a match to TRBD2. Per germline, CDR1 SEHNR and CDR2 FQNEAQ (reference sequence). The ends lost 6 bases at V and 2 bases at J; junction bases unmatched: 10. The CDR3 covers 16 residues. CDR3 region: CASSSQAGLPYNEQFF. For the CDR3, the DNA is TGTGCCAGCAGTTCGCAAGCGGGATTACCCTACAATGAGCAGTTCTTC.

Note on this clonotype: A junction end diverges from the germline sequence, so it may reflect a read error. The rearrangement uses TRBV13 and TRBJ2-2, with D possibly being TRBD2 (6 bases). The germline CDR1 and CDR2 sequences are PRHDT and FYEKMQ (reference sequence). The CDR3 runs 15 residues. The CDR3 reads CASSLGREDAGELFF. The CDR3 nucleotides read TGTGCCAGCAGCCTAGGAAGGGAGGACGCCGGGGAGCTGTTTTTT.

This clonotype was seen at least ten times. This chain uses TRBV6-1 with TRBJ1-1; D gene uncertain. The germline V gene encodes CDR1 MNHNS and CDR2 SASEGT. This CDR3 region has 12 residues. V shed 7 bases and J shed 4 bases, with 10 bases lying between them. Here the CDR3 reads CASTRRATEAFF. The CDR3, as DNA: TGTGCCAGCACCAGGAGGGCCACTGAAGCTTTCTTT.

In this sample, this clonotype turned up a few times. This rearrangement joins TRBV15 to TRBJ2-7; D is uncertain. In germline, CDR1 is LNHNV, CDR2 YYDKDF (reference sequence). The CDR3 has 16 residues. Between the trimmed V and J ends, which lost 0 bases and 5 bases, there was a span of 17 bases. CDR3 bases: TGTGCCACCAGCAGAGATCCGAGTAGACCGAACCACGAGCAGTACTTC. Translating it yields CATSRDPSRPNHEQYF.

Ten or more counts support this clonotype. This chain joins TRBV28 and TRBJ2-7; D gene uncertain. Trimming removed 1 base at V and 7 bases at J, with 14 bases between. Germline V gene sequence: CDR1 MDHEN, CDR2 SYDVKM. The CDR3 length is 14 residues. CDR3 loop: CASSLSQPGREQYF. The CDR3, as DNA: TGTGCCAGCAGTTTATCCCAACCCGGTAGGGAGCAGTACTTC.

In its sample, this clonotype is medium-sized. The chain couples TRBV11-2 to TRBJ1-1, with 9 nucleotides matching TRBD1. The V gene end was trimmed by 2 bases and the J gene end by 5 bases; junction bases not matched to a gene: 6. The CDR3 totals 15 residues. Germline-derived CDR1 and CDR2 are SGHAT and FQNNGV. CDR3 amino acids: CASSLSGTGLTEAFF. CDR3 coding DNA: TGTGCCAGCAGCTTATCCGGGACAGGGCTGACTGAAGCTTTCTTT. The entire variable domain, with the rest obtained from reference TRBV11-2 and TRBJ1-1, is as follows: EAGVAQSPRYKIIEKRQSVAFWCNPISGHATLYWYQQILGQGPKLLIQFQNNGVVDDSQLPKDRFSAERLKGVDSTLKIQPAKLEDSAVYLCASSLSGTGLTEAFFGQGTRLTVV.

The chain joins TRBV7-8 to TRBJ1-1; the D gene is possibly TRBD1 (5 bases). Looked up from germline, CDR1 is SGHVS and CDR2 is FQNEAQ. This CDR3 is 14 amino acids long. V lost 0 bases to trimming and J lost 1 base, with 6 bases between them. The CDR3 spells CASSLAGANTEAFF. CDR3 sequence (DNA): TGTGCCAGCAGCTTAGCAGGGGCGAACACTGAAGCTTTCTTT.

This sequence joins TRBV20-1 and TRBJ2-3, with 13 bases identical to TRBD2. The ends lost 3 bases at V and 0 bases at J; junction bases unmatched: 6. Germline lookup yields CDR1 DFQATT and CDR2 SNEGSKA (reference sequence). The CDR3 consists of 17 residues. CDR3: CSARTSGRWGSTDTQYF. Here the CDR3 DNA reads TGCAGTGCTAGGACTAGCGGGAGGTGGGGTAGCACAGATACGCAGTATTTT.

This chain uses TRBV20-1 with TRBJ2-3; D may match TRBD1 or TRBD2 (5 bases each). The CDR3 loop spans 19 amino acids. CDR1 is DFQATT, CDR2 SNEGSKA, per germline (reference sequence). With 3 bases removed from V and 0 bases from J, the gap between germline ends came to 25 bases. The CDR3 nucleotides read TGCAGTGCTAGCCCCCTTCAGGGACGTAGCGAGGAAAGCACAGATACGCAGTATTTT. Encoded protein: CSASPLQGRSEESTDTQYF.

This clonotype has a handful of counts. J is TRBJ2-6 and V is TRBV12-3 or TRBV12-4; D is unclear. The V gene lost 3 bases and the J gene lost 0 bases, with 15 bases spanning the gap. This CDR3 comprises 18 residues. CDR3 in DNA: TGTGCCAGCAGTTTCAGTGGACGGCGAAGCTCTGGGGCCAACGTCCTGACTTTC. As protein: CASSFSGRRSSGANVLTF.

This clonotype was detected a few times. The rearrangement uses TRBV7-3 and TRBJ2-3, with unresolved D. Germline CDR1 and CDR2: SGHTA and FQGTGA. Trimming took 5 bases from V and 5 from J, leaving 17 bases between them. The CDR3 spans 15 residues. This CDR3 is CASSPLGPFGDTQYF. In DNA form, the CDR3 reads TGTGCCAGCAGCCCACTCGGACCTTTTGGAGATACGCAGTATTTT.

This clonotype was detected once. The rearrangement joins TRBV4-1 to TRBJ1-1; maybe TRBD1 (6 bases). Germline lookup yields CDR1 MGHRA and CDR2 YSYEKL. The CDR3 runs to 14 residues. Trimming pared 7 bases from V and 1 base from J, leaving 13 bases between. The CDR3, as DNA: TGCGCCAGCACCATAGGGGGTCGGAACACTGAAGCTTTCTTT. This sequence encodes CASTIGGRNTEAFF.

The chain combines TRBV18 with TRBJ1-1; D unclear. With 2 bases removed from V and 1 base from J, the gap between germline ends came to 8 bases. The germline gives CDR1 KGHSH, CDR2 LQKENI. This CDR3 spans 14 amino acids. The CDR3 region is CASSPMGSNTEAFF. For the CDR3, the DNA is TGTGCCAGCTCACCAATGGGCTCGAACACTGAAGCTTTCTTT.

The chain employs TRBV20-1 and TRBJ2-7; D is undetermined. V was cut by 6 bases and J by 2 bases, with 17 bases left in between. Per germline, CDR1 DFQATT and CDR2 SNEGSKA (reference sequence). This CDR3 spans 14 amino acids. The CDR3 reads CSAPPRTSAYEQYF. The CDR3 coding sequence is TGCAGTGCCCCACCCAGGACGTCAGCCTACGAGCAGTACTTC.

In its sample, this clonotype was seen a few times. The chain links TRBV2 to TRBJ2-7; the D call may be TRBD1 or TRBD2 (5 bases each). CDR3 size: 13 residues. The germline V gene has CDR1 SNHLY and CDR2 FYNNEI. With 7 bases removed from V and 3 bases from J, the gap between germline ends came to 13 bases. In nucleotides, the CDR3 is TGTGCCAGCATCGGGGCGCGAAGCTACGAGCAGTACTTC. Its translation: CASIGARSYEQYF.

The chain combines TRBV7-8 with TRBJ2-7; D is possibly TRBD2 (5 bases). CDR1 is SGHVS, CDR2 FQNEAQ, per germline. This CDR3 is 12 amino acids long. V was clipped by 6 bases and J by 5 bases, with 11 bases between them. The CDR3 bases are TGTGCCAGCAGAGGAGGACGCAACGAGCAGTACTTC. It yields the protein CASRGGRNEQYF.

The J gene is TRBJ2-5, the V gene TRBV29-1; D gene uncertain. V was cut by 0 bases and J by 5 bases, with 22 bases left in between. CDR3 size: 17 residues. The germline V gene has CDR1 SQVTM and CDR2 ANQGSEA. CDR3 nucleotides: TGCAGCGTTGAAGATGCCAGCACGTGGCCATTCCAGGAGACCCAGTACTTC. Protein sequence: CSVEDASTWPFQETQYF.

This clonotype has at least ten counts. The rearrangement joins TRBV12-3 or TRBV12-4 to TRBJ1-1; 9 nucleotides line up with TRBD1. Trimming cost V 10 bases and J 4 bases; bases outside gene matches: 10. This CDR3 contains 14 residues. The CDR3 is CATRTGGAGTEAFF. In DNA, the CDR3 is TGTGCCACCAGAACAGGGGGCGCGGGCACTGAAGCTTTCTTT.

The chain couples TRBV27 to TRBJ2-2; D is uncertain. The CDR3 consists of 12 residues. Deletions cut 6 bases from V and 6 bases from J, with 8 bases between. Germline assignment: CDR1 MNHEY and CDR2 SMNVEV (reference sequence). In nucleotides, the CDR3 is TGTGCCAGCAGCACCCCGTCCGGGGAGCTGTTTTTT. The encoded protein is CASSTPSGELFF.

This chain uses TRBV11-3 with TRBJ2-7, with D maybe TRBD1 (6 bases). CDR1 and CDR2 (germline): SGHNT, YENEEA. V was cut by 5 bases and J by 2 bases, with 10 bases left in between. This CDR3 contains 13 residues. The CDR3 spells CASSRTETYEQYF. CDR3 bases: TGTGCCAGCAGCAGGACAGAGACCTACGAGCAGTACTTC.

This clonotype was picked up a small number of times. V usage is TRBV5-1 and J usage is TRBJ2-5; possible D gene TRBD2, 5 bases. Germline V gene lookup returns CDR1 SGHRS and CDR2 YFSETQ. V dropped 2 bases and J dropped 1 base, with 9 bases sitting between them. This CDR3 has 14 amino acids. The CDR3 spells CASSLLGIQETQYF. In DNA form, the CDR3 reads TGCGCCAGCAGCTTACTAGGAATCCAAGAGACCCAGTACTTC.